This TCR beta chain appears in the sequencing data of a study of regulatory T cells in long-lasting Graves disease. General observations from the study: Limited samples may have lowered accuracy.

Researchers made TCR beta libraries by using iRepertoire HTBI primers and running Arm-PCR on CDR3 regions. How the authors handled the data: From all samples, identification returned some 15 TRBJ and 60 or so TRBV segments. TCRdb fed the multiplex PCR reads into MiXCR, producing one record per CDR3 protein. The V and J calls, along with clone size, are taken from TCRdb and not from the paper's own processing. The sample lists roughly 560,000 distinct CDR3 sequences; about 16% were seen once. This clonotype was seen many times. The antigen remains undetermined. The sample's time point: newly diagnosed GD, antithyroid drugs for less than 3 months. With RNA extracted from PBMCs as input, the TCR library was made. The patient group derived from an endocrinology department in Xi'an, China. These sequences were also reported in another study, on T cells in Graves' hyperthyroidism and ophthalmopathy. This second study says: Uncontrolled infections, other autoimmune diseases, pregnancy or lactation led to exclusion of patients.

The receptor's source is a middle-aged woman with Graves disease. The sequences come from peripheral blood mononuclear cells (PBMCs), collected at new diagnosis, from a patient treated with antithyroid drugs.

The CDR3 sequence: CSASRAGYTGELFF. The CDR3 DNA follows: TGCAGTGCTAGCCGTGCGGGGTACACCGGGGAGCTGTTTTTT. The chain links TRBV20-1 to TRBJ2-2, with D possibly TRBD2 on 6 matching bases. V was trimmed by 3 bases and J by 3 bases, leaving 11 bases between them. The CDR3 consists of 14 residues. Per the germline V gene, CDR1 is DFQATT and CDR2 is SNEGSKA (reference sequence).